This T cell receptor beta chain was observed in a study of T-cell reconstitution after alpha-beta-depleted transplantation in children. V was pared by 2 bases and J by 10 bases, with 11 bases of the junction left unmatched. Germline-derived CDR1 and CDR2 are KGHDR and SFDVKD. The CDR3 has 16 residues. Unique molecular identifiers tagged the TCRbeta library. TCRdb reanalysed the PCR reads using MiXCR and keeps one entry per CDR3 protein. This sample has about 900,000 distinct CDR3 sequences, with less than 30% found just once. Study-level findings and limits: Counts and diversity of T cells one year after transplant came mostly from newly produced T cells. The origin of alpha-beta T cells about two months after transplant was reportedly several hundred expanded graft clones.

As for this clonotype: Its target is not known.

The sample here was PBMCs, mostly from graft donor cells, taken 360 days after TCRalphabeta/CD19-depleted stem cell transplant. The source of this sequence is a boy younger than two who had a stem cell transplant for SCID, so the T cells may come from the graft donor. V and J are TRBV24-1 and TRBJ2-1; 9 bases fit TRBD1. The CDR3: CATSDSRDRVGNEQFF. CDR3 DNA: TGTGCCACCAGTGATTCCCGGGACAGGGTTGGCAACGAGCAGTTCTTC.